Sequencing of this TCR beta chain was carried out in a study of cytomegalovirus exposure and HLA in healthy donors. The PCR employed 60 Vbeta primers together with 13 Jbeta primers. Using immunoSEQ multiplex PCR, the repertoire was profiled, and TCRdb retains in-frame clones only, with some absent. The table shows about 110,000 clones, with over 80% occurring only once. Although they were nominally healthy when sampled, donors likely had unrecorded immune exposures. Sequenced: PBMCs. This receptor was taken from a man aged 25-40 years in good health and CMV-seropositive.

The CDR3 DNA reads TGTGCCTGGAGCCCAGGAGGTATAGAAGCTTTCTTT. This gives the protein CAWSPGGIEAFF. The V and J genes are TRBV30 and TRBJ1-1; no clear D gene. The length of the CDR3 is 12 residues. With 3 bases removed from V and 8 bases from J, the gap between germline ends came to 13 bases. Per germline, CDR1 GTSNPN and CDR2 SVGIG (reference sequence).